The source of this T cell receptor beta chain is a study of blood T cell repertoires in COVID-19. Study summary: Samples of COVID-19 (acute and convalescent) were obtained from the United States, Italy and Spain. T cells, B-cell-depleted T cells, or PBMCs supplied cDNA or gDNA.

CDR3 length: 16 residues. V was shortened by 2 bases and J by 2 bases, with 13 bases between the two germline ends. Germline V gives CDR1 MNHNY, CDR2 SVGAGI (reference sequence). How the authors handled the data: Nucleated cell number was recorded as an estimate derived from reference gene primer amplification. Profiling relied on immunoSEQ multiplex PCR, and the TCRdb table lists in-frame clones only, not all of them. V, J and clone size are those of that table, while D and trimming were read from the DNA. In the table there are 40,000 or so clones, about 86% of which are singletons. The gene calls are TRBV6-6 and TRBJ2-1, with a possible D match to TRBD2 (6 bases). Specimen: peripheral blood. The TCR originated in a man in his forties with active COVID-19. The CDR3 sequence: CASSYLRERAYNEQFF. CDR3 sequence (DNA): TGTGCCAGCAGTTACCTACGGGAGCGAGCCTACAATGAGCAGTTCTTC.